This TCR beta chain was recovered during a study of blood T cell repertoires in COVID-19. Study background: Samples representing acute and convalescent COVID-19 were sourced from the United States, Italy and Spain.

The CDR3 extends over 13 amino acids. V lost 3 bases to trimming and J lost 6 bases, with 11 bases between them. Per the original data handling: Amplified reference gene primers provided the basis for estimating nucleated cell counts. Sequenced by immunoSEQ multiplex PCR; TCRdb stores in-frame clones only, minus some. From that table come the V and J calls and clone size; the DNA was used to work out D and trimming. Of around 300,000 clones detected, about nine tenths appear once; the ten largest clones hold 0.95% to 1.2%. Participants were aged roughly 18 to 100 years from 20 to 30 US areas. Two negative PCRs, clearance, or symptom resolution had been documented for recovered Cohort 3 donors.

The sequence was obtained from a woman in her twenties or thirties who had recovered from COVID-19. The sequenced material came from PBMCs or T cells enriched from blood (not recorded which). This rearrangement joins TRBV12-3 or TRBV12-4 to TRBJ1-2, with a weak D call TRBD1 (5 bases). The CDR3 nucleotides read TGTGCCAGCAGTTTCGCGCGGGACGATGGCTACACCTTC. Translated, it gives CASSFARDDGYTF.